The 25 T cell receptor beta chains below were found in one sample sequenced in a study of vaccination and CD4 T cells after COVID-19. Sequencing of the DNA from cultured CD4+ T cells was carried out with the Oncomine TCR Beta short-read assay. TCRdb processed the PCR reads anew with MiXCR; each CDR3 protein has one entry. The table has tens of thousands of distinct CDR3 sequences, 25% to 30% seen once; the top ten hold about 7%. Their antigens remain unidentified. Noted time point: late sampling 161 to 241 days after vaccination in a few convalescent patients. Treatment: approximately 9-day PBMC culture with coronavirus spike peptide pools or control peptides (ViraFEST assay). Sequenced material: CD4+ T cells from blood, cultured in vitro, taken about 7 months after SARS-CoV-2 vaccination. Receptor source: a human donor who had recovered from COVID-19.

The sample holds many counts of this clonotype. The chain joins TRBV20-1 to TRBJ2-1, with 11 bases identical to TRBD2. There are 14 residues in the CDR3. The germline V gene encodes CDR1 DFQATT and CDR2 SNEGSKA (reference sequence). The junction had 11 bases not matched to a gene; V was cut back by 5 bases and J by 11 bases. The CDR3 DNA reads TGCAGTGCTGACCATAGGACTAGCGGGTACCAGCAGTTCTTC. This sequence encodes CSADHRTSGYQQFF.

This clonotype was detected a few times. CDR3: CASSMQLHRYEQFF. The CDR3 DNA reads TGTGCCAGTAGTATGCAGCTCCACAGGTATGAGCAGTTCTTC. The V and J genes are TRBV19 and TRBJ2-1; D possibly corresponds to TRBD1 (5 bases). In germline, CDR1 is LNHDA, CDR2 SQIVND (reference sequence). This CDR3 has 14 amino acids. Trimming took 3 bases from V and 8 from J, leaving 14 bases between them.

The table lists this clonotype with a few counts. This chain joins TRBV20-1 and TRBJ2-3; perhaps TRBD2 as D (5 bases). Looked up from germline, CDR1 is DFQATT and CDR2 is SNEGSKA (reference sequence). The germline V and J ends were trimmed by 0 bases and 0 bases, with 13 bases remaining between them. The CDR3 length is 16 residues. The CDR3, as DNA: TGCAGTGCTAGAGATCCCCTAGCCCCTAGCACAGATACGCAGTATTTT. Translating gives CSARDPLAPSTDTQYF.

This clonotype has only a few counts. This chain's CDR3 is CASIETTRLGQYF. The CDR3 region has the DNA TGTGCCAGCATCGAAACTACCCGTCTGGGGCAGTACTTC. This chain uses TRBV21-1 with TRBJ2-7. TRBV21-1 is labeled a pseudogene. This CDR3 is built from 13 residues.

The V call is TRBV11-2, the J call TRBJ2-3, with TRBD2 matching over 8 bases. CDR1 is SGHAT, CDR2 FQNNGV, per germline. CDR3 size: 15 residues. Trimming removed 0 bases from V and 6 bases from J; junction bases left unmatched: 5. CDR3 DNA: TGTGCCAGCAGCTTAGACGGGAGGGCCGGTGATACGCAGTATTTT. It codes for CASSLDGRAGDTQYF. The variable domain in full, completed from reference TRBV11-2 and TRBJ2-3, reads EAGVAQSPRYKIIEKRQSVAFWCNPISGHATLYWYQQILGQGPKLLIQFQNNGVVDDSQLPKDRFSAERLKGVDSTLKIQPAKLEDSAVYLCASSLDGRAGDTQYFGPGTRLTVL.

This sequence joins TRBV10-3 and TRBJ2-7, with a weak D call TRBD1 (6 bases). Germline lookup yields CDR1 ENHRY and CDR2 SYGVKD. This CDR3 comprises 13 residues. The V end was cut by 6 bases, the J end by 4 bases, with 13 bases between. CDR3 residues: CAIRARDTYEQYF. Written as DNA, the CDR3 is TGTGCCATCAGGGCCCGGGACACATACGAGCAGTACTTC.

The V call is TRBV6-2 or TRBV6-3, the J call TRBJ2-5; tentative D call: TRBD2 (5 bases). The germline V and J ends were trimmed by 6 bases and 5 bases, with 16 bases remaining between them. CDR3 length: 14 amino acids. Germline V CDR1 and CDR2: MNHEY, SVGEGT. The CDR3 DNA follows: TGTGCCAGCAGCAACCAGTGGCGCGGGGAGACCCAGTACTTC. This gives the protein CASSNQWRGETQYF.

This clonotype came up many times. The V and J genes are TRBV6-4 and TRBJ1-6, with a possible D match to TRBD1 (5 bases). CDR1 and CDR2 (germline): MRHNA, SNTAGT. V shed 4 bases and J shed 7 bases, with 8 bases lying between them. The CDR3 length is 13 residues. CDR3 in DNA: TGTGCCAGCAGTGGGGACGTGAATTCACCCCTCCACTTT. This translates into CASSGDVNSPLHF.

The V gene is TRBV6-5, the J gene TRBJ2-6; maybe TRBD1 (5 bases). The CDR3 covers 17 residues. Per the germline V gene, CDR1 is MNHEY and CDR2 is SVGAGI. With 0 bases removed from V and 4 bases from J, the gap between germline ends came to 13 bases. CDR3: CASSYSAGPGGANVLTF. CDR3 DNA sequence: TGTGCCAGCAGTTACTCGGCAGGGCCAGGGGGGGCCAACGTCCTGACTTTC.

This clonotype was observed a few times. The rearrangement links TRBV28 to TRBJ2-1; D remains unclear. Trimming took off 6 bases at V and 0 bases at J, with 12 bases between the two ends. This CDR3 spans 15 amino acids. Germline CDR1 reads MDHEN; CDR2 reads SYDVKM. The CDR3: CASSMRLSSYNEQFF. CDR3 coding DNA: TGTGCCAGCAGCATGCGTTTAAGCTCCTACAATGAGCAGTTCTTC.

Regarding this clonotype: This may arise from a read error, as a much more abundant clone is one base away. The final CDR3 position lacks the conserved phenylalanine or tryptophan, pointing to a likely read error. The gene calls are TRBV20-1 and TRBJ2-1; 10 nucleotides line up with TRBD2. The V and J ends lost 5 bases and 9 bases, in that order; junction bases with no gene match: 16. CDR3 size: 16 residues. Germline values: CDR1 DFQATT, CDR2 SNEGSKA (reference sequence). This CDR3 reads CSAGRGLAGVRGEQFV. CDR3 DNA sequence: TGCAGTGCTGGCAGGGGGCTAGCGGGAGTTCGGGGTGAGCAGTTCGTC.

This clonotype was seen only a few times. The chain links TRBV27 to TRBJ2-5; maybe TRBD1 (6 bases). CDR1 and CDR2 from the germline V gene are MNHEY and SMNVEV (reference sequence). The CDR3 is 13 amino acids. V gave up 5 bases and J gave up 1 base, with 8 bases separating them. The CDR3 loop reads CASSQGTQETQYF. The CDR3, as DNA: TGTGCCAGCAGTCAGGGGACCCAAGAGACCCAGTACTTC.

This clonotype has just a few counts. This chain links TRBV20-1 with TRBJ2-7; D is undetermined. Germline CDR1 and CDR2: DFQATT and SNEGSKA (reference sequence). The germline V and J ends were trimmed by 5 bases and 4 bases, with 12 bases remaining between them. This CDR3 comprises 12 residues. The CDR3 DNA follows: TGCAGTGCTGCCACCCACTCGTACGAGCAGTACTTC. Protein sequence: CSAATHSYEQYF.

The chain links TRBV20-1 to TRBJ2-4; tentative D call: TRBD1 (6 bases). The CDR3 consists of 13 residues. Trimming removed 0 bases at V and 3 bases at J, with 6 bases between. CDR1 and CDR2 (germline): DFQATT, SNEGSKA (reference sequence). Written as DNA, the CDR3 is TGCAGTGCTAGAGAAGGGGGCAAAAACATTCAGTACTTC. Protein product: CSAREGGKNIQYF.

CDR3: CATSEVTGTGNTGELFF. The CDR3 bases are TGTGCCACCAGTGAAGTCACCGGGACAGGGAACACCGGGGAGCTGTTTTTT. This chain connects TRBV24-1 to TRBJ2-2, with 8 bases identical to TRBD1. Trimming cost V 4 bases and J 1 base; bases outside gene matches: 7. Germline values: CDR1 KGHDR, CDR2 SFDVKD. The CDR3 has 17 amino acids.

The rearrangement uses TRBV6-5 and TRBJ2-2; the D is unclear. CDR1 is MNHEY, CDR2 SVGAGI, per germline. CDR3 length: 13 residues. V was trimmed by 2 bases and J by 7 bases, leaving 8 bases between them. CDR3 protein: CASSYRADGELFF. The CDR3 DNA is TGTGCCAGCAGTTACAGGGCGGACGGGGAGCTGTTTTTT.

V is TRBV6-1 and J is TRBJ2-1, with 7 bases identical to TRBD1. Trimming removed 6 bases from V and 4 bases from J; junction bases left unmatched: 6. Germline loops: CDR1 MNHNS, CDR2 SASEGT. This CDR3 contains 14 residues. The CDR3 sequence: CASRRQGTYNEQFF. CDR3 in DNA: TGTGCCAGCAGGCGACAGGGAACTTACAATGAGCAGTTCTTC.

As DNA, the CDR3 is TGTGCCACGAAAGCCGGGACAGGGCGGGGTGAGCAGTTCTTC. Translating gives CATKAGTGRGEQFF. The chain employs TRBV15 and TRBJ2-1; 9 bases are a match to TRBD1. In germline, CDR1 is LNHNV, CDR2 YYDKDF (reference sequence). The CDR3 has 14 residues. The ends lost 9 bases at V and 9 bases at J; junction bases unmatched: 12.

This chain connects TRBV20-1 to TRBJ2-1, with 12 bases lining up with TRBD2. J lost 0 bases, V lost 5 bases, and 2 bases had no gene match. From germline, CDR1 is DFQATT and CDR2 SNEGSKA (reference sequence). The CDR3 is made up of 15 amino acids. The CDR3 loop is CSARTSGISYNEQFF. CDR3 bases: TGCAGTGCTCGGACTAGCGGGATCTCCTACAATGAGCAGTTCTTC.

This clonotype has just a few counts. The CDR3 nucleotides read TGTGCCAGCAGTTACAGTACAGGGAACCCCTACGAGCAGTACTTC. Amino acids: CASSYSTGNPYEQYF. This chain joins TRBV6-5 and TRBJ2-7; tentatively, D is TRBD1 (6 bases). The V gene lost 2 bases and the J gene lost 2 bases, with 13 bases spanning the gap. The CDR3 length is 15 residues. Germline values: CDR1 MNHEY, CDR2 SVGAGI.

This chain links TRBV10-3 with TRBJ2-7, with 9 bases fitting TRBD2. The CDR3 is made up of 18 amino acids. V trimming: 6 bases; J trimming: 3 bases; junction bases outside the gene matches: 18. The germline V gene has CDR1 ENHRY and CDR2 SYGVKD. CDR3 loop: CAIRAGGTSNLRGYEQYF. DNA for the CDR3: TGTGCCATCAGAGCGGGAGGTACATCAAATCTTCGGGGCTACGAGCAGTACTTC.

The chain links TRBV18 to TRBJ2-5, with 8 positions matching TRBD2. The germline V gene encodes CDR1 KGHSH and CDR2 LQKENI. This CDR3 is built from 16 residues. With 4 bases clipped from V and 0 bases from J, the junction kept 7 bases outside the gene matches. The CDR3 spells CASSRTSGEYQETQYF. CDR3 coding DNA: TGTGCCAGCTCACGAACTAGCGGAGAGTACCAAGAGACCCAGTACTTC.

The V call is TRBV6-2 or TRBV6-3, the J call TRBJ2-7, with TRBD1 identical over 8 bases. The CDR3 totals 12 residues. J gave up 5 bases and V 6 bases, and 3 bases lay outside the gene matches. CDR1 is MNHEY and CDR2 is SVGEGT in the germline V gene. The CDR3 loop is CASRWTGNEQYF. In DNA form, the CDR3 reads TGTGCCAGCAGATGGACAGGGAACGAGCAGTACTTC.

This clonotype occurred a few times. The V call is TRBV6-1, the J call TRBJ2-7; D possibly corresponds to TRBD1 (5 bases). Germline V gene sequence: CDR1 MNHNS, CDR2 SASEGT. Between the trimmed V and J ends, which lost 6 bases and 4 bases, there was a span of 10 bases. The CDR3 length is 12 residues. The CDR3 DNA reads as TGTGCCAGCAGGGGGCAGGGATACGAGCAGTACTTC. Residues: CASRGQGYEQYF.

The V and J genes are TRBV28 and TRBJ1-2; D gene ambiguous. V lost 5 bases to trimming and J lost 0 bases, with 16 bases between them. The germline V gene encodes CDR1 MDHEN and CDR2 SYDVKM. The CDR3 runs to 16 residues. The CDR3 DNA sequence: TGTGCCAGCAGTCAACTTAAAGGCCCCTCTAACTATGGCTACACCTTC. Protein sequence: CASSQLKGPSNYGYTF.